One and the same sample provided the 28 T cell receptor beta chains below, sequenced in a study of blood T cell repertoires in COVID-19. The repertoire was sequenced with immunoSEQ multiplex PCR; TCRdb's copy has only in-frame clones and lacks some. The repertoire has roughly 250,000 clones, roughly 90% of them found once; the top ten carry about 2.1%. Sequences were obtained from peripheral blood. Every receptor here comes from a woman aged 40 to 55 who had recovered from COVID-19.

There are a few counts of this clone. J is TRBJ1-2 and V is TRBV6-2 or TRBV6-3; D perhaps matches TRBD1 (6 bases). The CDR3 covers 13 residues. Per the germline V gene, CDR1 is MNHEY and CDR2 is SVGEGT. V dropped 6 bases and J dropped 8 bases, with 16 bases sitting between them. CDR3 loop: CASSLRDNHGYTF. The CDR3 DNA sequence: TGTGCCAGCAGCCTCCGGGACAACCACGGCTACACCTTC.

The chain links TRBV5-4 to TRBJ2-5; tentative D call: TRBD1 (6 bases). CDR3 length: 15 residues. V lost 0 bases, J lost 2 bases, and 11 bases lay in between. The germline gives CDR1 SGHNT, CDR2 YYREEE (reference sequence). The CDR3 here is CASSLGTGPQETQYF. The CDR3 region has the DNA TGTGCCAGCAGCTTGGGTACAGGGCCACAAGAGACCCAGTACTTC.

This clone was seen once. This chain joins TRBV21-1 and TRBJ2-2; no check of the table's D call, TRBD1, against the DNA was made. TRBV21-1 is described as a pseudogene. The CDR3 covers 16 residues. CDR3 protein: CASSIHTEHNTGELFF. The CDR3, as DNA: TGTGCCAGCAGCATTCACACCGAACATAACACCGGGGAGCTGTTTTTT.

The chain is built from TRBV19 and TRBJ2-7, with 9 bases that match TRBD1. Germline V gives CDR1 LNHDA, CDR2 SQIVND (reference sequence). After removal of 5 bases from V and 4 bases from J, the junction contained 3 bases not matched to a gene. The CDR3 length is 13 residues. CDR3 amino acids: CASSLDRGYEQYF. Written as DNA, the CDR3 is TGTGCCAGTAGTCTGGACAGGGGATACGAGCAGTACTTC.

This chain joins TRBV12-3 or TRBV12-4 and TRBJ2-1; D gene ambiguous. Trimming cost V 7 bases and J 5 bases, with 6 bases left between them. This CDR3 contains 11 residues. The CDR3 nucleotides read TGTGCCAGCACACAGAACAATGAGCAGTTCTTC. Translated: CASTQNNEQFF.

The rearrangement uses TRBV6-6 and TRBJ1-1; D uncertain. V lost 2 bases and J 5 bases, leaving 12 bases between the germline ends. CDR1 is MNHNY and CDR2 is SVGAGI in the germline V gene (reference sequence). The CDR3 sequence is 14 residues long. In nucleotides, the CDR3 is TGTGCCAGCAGTTACCTAGGAGACCGTACTGAAGCTTTCTTT. Its protein is CASSYLGDRTEAFF.

The CDR3 sequence is CASSLRGTGTDTQYF. CDR3 in DNA: TGTGCCAGCAGCTTACGTGGGACTGGCACAGATACGCAGTATTTT. This sequence joins TRBV7-2 and TRBJ2-3; D perhaps matches TRBD2 (6 bases). This CDR3 region has 15 residues. Germline V gene sequence: CDR1 SGHTA, CDR2 FQGNSA. V dropped 2 bases and J dropped 1 base, with 10 bases sitting between them.

This chain connects TRBV21-1 to TRBJ2-7; TRBD1, the D gene given by the table, was not confirmed from the DNA. TRBV21-1 is designated a pseudogene. The CDR3 length is 18 residues. The CDR3 region has the DNA TGTGCCAGCAGCAAAAGGGGACAGGGCCGGTTCGGTCCCTACGAGCAGTACTTC. This translates into CASSKRGQGRFGPYEQYF.

This rearrangement joins TRBV24-1 to TRBJ2-7; 8 bases fit TRBD2. The CDR3 runs 14 residues. Looked up from germline, CDR1 is KGHDR and CDR2 is SFDVKD. Germline trimming cut 4 bases from V and 0 bases from J; bases unmatched to any gene: 1. CDR3 region: CATSESGSSYEQYF. Written as DNA, the CDR3 is TGTGCCACCAGTGAGAGCGGGAGCTCCTACGAGCAGTACTTC.

The chain combines TRBV27 with TRBJ1-2; D might be TRBD1 (5 bases). The CDR3 has 14 amino acids. CDR1 and CDR2 from the germline V gene are MNHEY and SMNVEV (reference sequence). Deletions cut 3 bases from V and 3 bases from J, with 11 bases between. The CDR3 loop reads CASSFGRGDYGYTF. Here the CDR3 DNA reads TGTGCCAGCAGTTTTGGGAGGGGTGACTATGGCTACACCTTC.

This clone was found a few times. This rearrangement joins TRBV7-3 to TRBJ2-2, with a weak D call TRBD2 (5 bases). Germline lookup yields CDR1 SGHTA and CDR2 FQGTGA. The V and J ends lost 0 bases and 10 bases respectively, with 6 bases between them. The CDR3 is 12 amino acids. The CDR3 DNA reads as TGTGCCAGCAGCTTAACGAGGGAGGAGCTGTTTTTT. This gives the protein CASSLTREELFF.

This clone was observed a single time. The rearrangement joins TRBV24-1 to TRBJ2-5, with TRBD1 matching over 8 bases. CDR1 KGHDR and CDR2 SFDVKD come from the germline V gene. The CDR3 length is 14 residues. Losses at the gene ends were 3 bases for V and 4 bases for J; bases not matched to a gene: 3. CDR3 sequence reads: CATSDADRAETQYF. CDR3 nucleotides: TGTGCCACCAGTGATGCGGACAGGGCAGAGACCCAGTACTTC.

The chain recombines TRBV3-1 (or the pseudogene TRBV3-2) with TRBJ1-3; maybe TRBD1 (5 bases). The V end was cut by 6 bases, the J end by 4 bases, with 16 bases between. The CDR3 extends over 15 amino acids. Germline CDR1 LGHDT, CDR2 YNNKEL (reference sequence). As DNA, the CDR3 is TGTGCCAGCAGGGATAACCAGGGAGGGGGAAACACCATATATTTT. Its protein is CASRDNQGGGNTIYF.

This clone was found a few times. This rearrangement joins TRBV7-9 to TRBJ2-2, with 8 bases identical to TRBD2. Per germline, CDR1 SEHNR and CDR2 FQNEAQ (reference sequence). The CDR3 runs 16 residues. The V segment lost 7 bases and the J segment 4 bases; nucleotides outside the gene matches: 11. The CDR3 nucleotides read TGTGCCAGCACCATGGGGGGACTAGGCTTCACCGGGGAGCTGTTTTTT. Translating gives CASTMGGLGFTGELFF.

V gene TRBV6-6 combines with J gene TRBJ1-6; perhaps TRBD1 as D (5 bases). The V end was cut by 0 bases, the J end by 6 bases, with 12 bases between. The CDR3 length is 16 residues. In germline, CDR1 is MNHNY, CDR2 SVGAGI (reference sequence). The CDR3 region is CASSYSGQGPNSPLHF. The CDR3 DNA reads TGTGCCAGCAGTTACTCAGGCCAGGGCCCTAATTCACCCCTCCACTTT.

V usage is TRBV29-1 and J usage is TRBJ1-3; D is uncertain. CDR3 length: 13 residues. Trimming took 6 bases from V and 0 from J, leaving 9 bases between them. Germline V gene lookup returns CDR1 SQVTM and CDR2 ANQGSEA. The CDR3 DNA sequence: TGCAGCGTCCTGCAGTCCTCTGGAAACACCATATATTTT. This gives the protein CSVLQSSGNTIYF.

The chain combines TRBV27 with TRBJ1-2; D possibly corresponds to TRBD1 (5 bases). V shed 3 bases and J shed 1 base, with 9 bases lying between them. The germline V gene has CDR1 MNHEY and CDR2 SMNVEV (reference sequence). The CDR3 runs 14 residues. CDR3 region: CASSFGGVNYGYTF. The CDR3 coding sequence is TGTGCCAGCAGTTTCGGAGGGGTTAACTATGGCTACACCTTC.

This clone has a handful of counts. The chain carries TRBV5-6 and TRBJ1-2; D is unresolved. V was shortened by 0 bases and J by 4 bases, with 10 bases between the two germline ends. CDR3 length: 14 amino acids. Germline V CDR1 and CDR2: SGHDT, YYEEEE. The CDR3 bases are TGTGCCAGCAGCTTGGGGCAGGTGGTCTATGGCTACACCTTC. As protein: CASSLGQVVYGYTF. Full variable domain (rest looked up from reference TRBV5-6 and TRBJ1-2): DAGVTQSPTHLIKTRGQQVTLRCSPKSGHDTVSWYQQALGQGPQFIFQYYEEEERQRGNFPDRFSGHQFPNYSSELNVNALLLGDSALYLCASSLGQVVYGYTFGSGTRLTVV.

V gene TRBV27 combines with J gene TRBJ2-3; TRBD1 matches 10 bases. CDR3 length: 14 amino acids. Germline-derived CDR1 and CDR2 are MNHEY and SMNVEV (reference sequence). After removal of 6 bases from V and 4 bases from J, the junction contained 4 bases not matched to a gene. The CDR3 protein is CASRRDRGSDTQYF. CDR3 DNA: TGTGCCAGCAGGAGGGACAGGGGTTCAGATACGCAGTATTTT.

The chain uses TRBV2 and TRBJ1-2; possible D gene TRBD1, 5 bases. V gave up 6 bases and J gave up 12 bases, with 23 bases separating them. CDR1 and CDR2 from the germline V gene are SNHLY and FYNNEI. This CDR3 spans 14 amino acids. The CDR3 sequence is CASRETDGGTRNTF. The CDR3 nucleotides are TGTGCCAGCAGGGAGACCGACGGTGGGACTAGAAACACCTTC. Full variable domain (missing parts from reference TRBV2 and TRBJ1-2): EPEVTQTPSHQVTQMGQEVILRCVPISNHLYFYWYRQILGQKVEFLVSFYNNEISEKSEIFDDQFSVERPDGSNFTLKIRSTKLEDSAMYFCASRETDGGTRNTFGSGTRLTVV.

The chain combines TRBV28 with TRBJ2-3; 7 nucleotides match TRBD2. CDR3 length: 15 amino acids. CDR1 MDHEN and CDR2 SYDVKM come from the germline V gene. V dropped 6 bases and J dropped 0; count of bases not matched to a gene: 6. CDR3 DNA: TGTGCCAGCAGCCGGGGGGTTCTAAGCACAGATACGCAGTATTTT. Protein product: CASSRGVLSTDTQYF.

This clone was counted a few times. The CDR3 DNA reads TGTGCCAGCAGCTCGACAGGGATAGAGCCCCAGCATTTT. This codes for CASSSTGIEPQHF. The V gene is TRBV7-2, the J gene TRBJ1-5; TRBD1 matches 7 bases. This CDR3 comprises 13 residues. Germline V lookup: CDR1 SGHTA, CDR2 FQGNSA. The ends lost 4 bases at V and 8 bases at J; junction bases unmatched: 5.

The rearrangement joins TRBV5-1 to TRBJ2-1; the D gene is possibly TRBD2 (5 bases). Germline V gene lookup returns CDR1 SGHRS and CDR2 YFSETQ. Trimming took 4 bases from V and 6 from J, leaving 20 bases between them. CDR3 size: 16 residues. Written as DNA, the CDR3 is TGCGCCAGCAGCCTCCTGGACCTAGCTCCAGGCAATGAGCAGTTCTTC. Amino acids: CASSLLDLAPGNEQFF.

V and J are TRBV18 and TRBJ1-2; 7 positions agree with TRBD1. Germline-derived CDR1 and CDR2 are KGHSH and LQKENI. V shed 3 bases, J shed 2 bases, and the junction held 3 bases outside the gene matches. The CDR3 length is 14 residues. As DNA, the CDR3 is TGTGCCAGCTCACCCGGACAGGAGAACTATGGCTACACCTTC. Protein product: CASSPGQENYGYTF.

The chain employs TRBV19 and TRBJ2-7; 12 bases align to TRBD1. With V trimmed by 2 bases and J by 2 bases, 13 bases remained unmatched. The CDR3 is 19 residues long. Germline V gene lookup returns CDR1 LNHDA and CDR2 SQIVND (reference sequence). The CDR3 sequence is CASSIRGQGAMRGAYEQYF. The CDR3 bases are TGTGCCAGTAGTATAAGGGGACAGGGGGCAATGCGGGGAGCCTACGAGCAGTACTTC.

The chain links TRBV6-1 to TRBJ2-6; 9 positions agree with TRBD1. The length of the CDR3 is 18 residues. The V gene's germline CDR1 is MNHNS and CDR2 SASEGT. Trimming cost V 3 bases and J 4 bases; bases outside gene matches: 10. The CDR3 nucleotides read TGTGCCAGCAGTGACCCGGGACAGGGTTTGGGGGGGGCCAACGTCCTGACTTTC. Translated, it gives CASSDPGQGLGGANVLTF.

The chain uses TRBV7-8 and TRBJ1-5, with TRBD1 matching 9 bases. The length of the CDR3 is 16 residues. Germline V gene lookup returns CDR1 SGHVS and CDR2 FQNEAQ. The trim removed 2 bases at V and 6 bases at J, leaving 8 bases unmatched. CDR3 DNA: TGTGCCAGCAGCTTATTCCCTGGACAGGGGTTTCAGCCCCAGCATTTT. Protein: CASSLFPGQGFQPQHF.

A single count supports this clone. The V call is TRBV5-1, the J call TRBJ2-7, with TRBD1 matching 7 bases. V was clipped by 0 bases and J by 5 bases; unmatched bases: 11. The CDR3 has 16 amino acids. Germline values: CDR1 SGHRS, CDR2 YFSETQ. CDR3 bases: TGCGCCAGCAGCTTGGGACAGGGCCTGCCCCAGGACGAGCAGTACTTC. Its protein is CASSLGQGLPQDEQYF.